This entry describes one T cell receptor beta chain. The antigen is unknown. A junction boundary mismatches the germline segment, possibly from a read error. The length of the CDR3 is 14 residues. Germline values: CDR1 SSHAT, CDR2 FNYEAQ (reference sequence). These data originate in a study of CD8 T cells in Susac syndrome. The overall study: Among the Susac syndrome patients sequenced, six had active disease and fewer than 10 were in remission. Study outcomes and limitations: The CD4+ T cell repertoires that were profiled in Susac syndrome showed no clonal expansion.

Random hexamers primed reverse transcription of roughly 0.5 to 1 ug RNA. immunoSEQ multiplex PCR amplified TCR beta CDR3 across 54 Vbeta, 13 Jbeta. TCRdb called the immunoSEQ multiplex PCR reads again in MiXCR, with one record for every CDR3 protein. The sample has some 240,000 distinct CDR3 sequences; around 96% are singletons. The chain carries TRBV7-7 and TRBJ2-1; D remains ambiguous. This TCR was recovered from a human donor with Susac syndrome. Sample: CD4+ T cells from PBMCs. In DNA, the CDR3 is TGTGCTAGCAGCTTAGGGATTTCCTACAATGAGCAGTTCTTC. Its translation is CASSLGISYNEQFF.